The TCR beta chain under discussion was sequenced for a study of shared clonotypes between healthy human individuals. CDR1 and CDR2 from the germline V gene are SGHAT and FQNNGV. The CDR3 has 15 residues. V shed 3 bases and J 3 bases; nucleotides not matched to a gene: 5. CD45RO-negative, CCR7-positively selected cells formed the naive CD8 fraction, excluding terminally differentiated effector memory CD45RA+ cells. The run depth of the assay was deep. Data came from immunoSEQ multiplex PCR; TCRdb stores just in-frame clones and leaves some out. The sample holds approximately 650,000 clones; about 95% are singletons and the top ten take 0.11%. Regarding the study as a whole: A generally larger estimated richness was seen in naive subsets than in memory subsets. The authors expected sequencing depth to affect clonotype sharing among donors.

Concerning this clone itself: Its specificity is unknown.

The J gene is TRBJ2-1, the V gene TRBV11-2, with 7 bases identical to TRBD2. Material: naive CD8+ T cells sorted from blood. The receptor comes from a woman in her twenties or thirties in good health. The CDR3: CASSFHPSGYNEQFF. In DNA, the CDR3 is TGTGCCAGCAGCTTTCATCCTAGCGGCTACAATGAGCAGTTCTTC.